The sample holds a few counts of the clone carrying this TCR beta chain. CD4+ T cell IFNgamma after overnight CMV lysate exposure gave donor CMV status. The germline CDR1 and CDR2 sequences are DFQATT and SNEGSKA (reference sequence). The ends lost 6 bases at V and 6 bases at J; junction bases unmatched: 9. The CDR3 spans 14 residues. The source of the sample is a study of naive and memory T cell subsets. The beta constant-region primer was an equimolar mix of two oligonucleotides covering TRBC1 and TRBC2. Four rounds of PCR amplified the ligated cDNA using nested alpha and beta constant-region primers plus SP2. One entry per CDR3 protein results from TCRdb running MiXCR on the UMI-ligation and nested PCR reads. The sample shows 100,000 to 150,000 distinct CDR3 sequences, 36% of them seen only once.

The receptor comes from a human donor in good health. The material sequenced was central memory CD4+ T cells from blood. V gene TRBV20-1 combines with J gene TRBJ2-4, with 9 bases identical to TRBD1. CDR3 protein: CSATGTGSGNIQYF. In DNA, the CDR3 is TGCAGTGCAACCGGGACAGGGTCAGGAAACATTCAGTACTTC.